These T cell receptor beta chains were read from a single sample in a study of blood T cell repertoires in COVID-19. Data came from immunoSEQ multiplex PCR; TCRdb stores just in-frame clones and leaves some out. This sample carries around 130,000 clones, around 83% of them seen once, and the ten largest clones take roughly 4.5%. The sample comprised peripheral blood. The receptors stem from a human donor in a cohort sampled during active COVID-19. Both conserved end residues are part of each CDR3. Each record gives: J gene, CDR3 length, clone size, D gene, V gene, CDR3 DNA, CDR3 protein. The D gene is left open where the match is weak. Clone size, where shown, is once, few, many, or a class for clones that have expanded.

>TRBJ1-1|14|NA|TRBD1|TRBV2
TGTGCCAGCAGACCACAGGGGGATTTCGCTGAAGCTTTCTTT
CASRPQGDFAEAFF
>TRBJ2-5|13|NA|NA|TRBV30
TGTGCCTGGAGTGTCCTCCCCTCTGAGACCCAGTACTTC
CAWSVLPSETQYF
>TRBJ2-3|15|NA|TRBD2|TRBV9
TGTGCCAGCAGCGGTAGCGGGACCGACACAGATACGCAGTATTTT
CASSGSGTDTDTQYF
>TRBJ1-2|13|once|NA|TRBV19
TGTGCCAGTAGTATGGGCGGAGGTGGCGGCTACACCTTC
CASSMGGGGGYTF
>TRBJ2-2|16|once|NA|TRBV12-5
TGTGCTAGTGGTTTGGCTGGACAGCCGAACACCGGGGAGCTGTTTTTT
CASGLAGQPNTGELFF
>TRBJ2-5|10|NA|NA|TRBV20-1
TGCAGTGCCGTCCGGGTGACCCAGTACTTC
CSAVRVTQYF
>TRBJ2-5|14|once|NA|TRBV5-6
TGTGCCAGCAGCGATGGCTTGTCTAGAGAGACCCAGTACTTC
CASSDGLSRETQYF
>TRBJ2-3|15|NA|NA|TRBV3-1/TRBV3-2
TGTGCCAGCAGCCACGGCCCTAGGTTCGCAGATACGCAGTATTTT
CASSHGPRFADTQYF
>TRBJ2-2|14|NA|NA|TRBV19
TGTGCCAGTAGTATTGCCAGGGGCACCGGGGAGCTGTTTTTT
CASSIARGTGELFF
>TRBJ2-5|14|NA|TRBD2|TRBV18
TGTGCCAGCTCACAAGGACTAGCGGAAGAGACCCAGTACTTC
CASSQGLAEETQYF
>TRBJ1-1|15|few|TRBD1|TRBV7-6
TGTGCCAGCAGCGGACCGGACAGGGGGAACACTGAAGCTTTCTTT
CASSGPDRGNTEAFF
>TRBJ1-3|15|few|TRBD1|TRBV2
TGTGCCAGCAGTGGGACAGGGCGCTCTGGAAACACCATATATTTT
CASSGTGRSGNTIYF
>TRBJ2-3|16|NA|NA|TRBV15
TGTGCCACCAGCAGAGATCGGGCAGGGGGCACAGATACGCAGTATTTT
CATSRDRAGGTDTQYF
>TRBJ2-7|13|NA|TRBD1|TRBV12-3/TRBV12-4
TGTGCCAGCAGTTTTAGACAGGGGGCAGGGAAGTACTTC
CASSFRQGAGKYF
>TRBJ1-6|15|NA|NA|TRBV27
TGTGCCAGCAAGCAGGGGACGGGACGAGATTCACCCCTCCACTTT
CASKQGTGRDSPLHF
>TRBJ2-1|14|NA|NA|TRBV5-1
TGCGCCAGCAGCTTGGTCCAGGGATACAATGAGCAGTTCTTC
CASSLVQGYNEQFF
>TRBJ1-1|13|NA|NA|TRBV5-1
TGCGCCAGCAGCTTGGAACAGAACACTGAAGCTTTCTTT
CASSLEQNTEAFF
>TRBJ2-2|15|once|NA|TRBV5-4
TGTGCCAGCAGTCCAAGGGCAGGGGACACCGGGGAGCTGTTTTTT
CASSPRAGDTGELFF
>TRBJ1-2|12|NA|NA|TRBV2
TGTGCCAGCAGTGCGAGTTCCTATGGCTACACCTTC
CASSASSYGYTF
>TRBJ1-3|14|NA|NA|TRBV4-3
TGCGCCAGCAGCGAGGGACTGGCTGGAAACACCATATATTTT
CASSEGLAGNTIYF
>TRBJ2-2|14|NA|TRBD2|TRBV13
TGTGCCAGCAGACCTAGCGGGTACACCGGGGAGCTGTTTTTT
CASRPSGYTGELFF
>TRBJ2-3|11|NA|NA|TRBV19
TGTGCCAGTAGTATCGGGGATACGCAGTATTTT
CASSIGDTQYF
>TRBJ1-6|13|NA|NA|TRBV6-1
TGTGCCAGCAGTGAATTATTGAATTCACCCCTCCACTTT
CASSELLNSPLHF
>TRBJ1-1|14|NA|NA|TRBV13
TGTGCCAGCAGCCTCCCGACAGTGAACACTGAAGCTTTCTTT
CASSLPTVNTEAFF
>TRBJ2-1|14|NA|NA|TRBV10-3
TGTGCCATCTCCGGGATCTCCTCCTACAATGAGCAGTTCTTC
CAISGISSYNEQFF
>TRBJ2-1|16|NA|TRBD2|TRBV11-2
TGTGCCAGCAGCTCCTCCGGCGGGGGTTTCTACAATGAGCAGTTCTTC
CASSSSGGGFYNEQFF
>TRBJ2-5|14|NA|TRBD1|TRBV18
TGTGCCAGCTCACCCTCAGGGGGTCAAGAGACCCAGTACTTC
CASSPSGGQETQYF
>TRBJ1-2|13|NA|NA|TRBV18
TGTGCCAGCTCACCAGGGGCCGACTATGGCTACACCTTC
CASSPGADYGYTF
>TRBJ2-2|15|once|TRBD1|TRBV28
TGTGCCAGCAGTTTAAGGGGGCGCTCCTCCGGGGAGCTGTTTTTT
CASSLRGRSSGELFF